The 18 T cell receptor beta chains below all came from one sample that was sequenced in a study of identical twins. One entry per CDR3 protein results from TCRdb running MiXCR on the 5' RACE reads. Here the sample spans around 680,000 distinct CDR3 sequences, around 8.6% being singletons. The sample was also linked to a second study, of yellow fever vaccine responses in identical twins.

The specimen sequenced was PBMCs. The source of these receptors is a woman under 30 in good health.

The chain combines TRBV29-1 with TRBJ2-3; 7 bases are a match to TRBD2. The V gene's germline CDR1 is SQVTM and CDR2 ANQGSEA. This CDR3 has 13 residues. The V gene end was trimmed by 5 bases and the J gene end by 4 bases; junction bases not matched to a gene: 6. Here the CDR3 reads CSVRREKADTQYF. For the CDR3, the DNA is TGCAGCGTTAGGCGGGAGAAGGCAGATACGCAGTATTTT.

The CDR3 region is CASRAGSSANEQFF. CDR3 sequence (DNA): TGTGCCAGCAGAGCCGGGAGTTCGGCCAATGAGCAGTTCTTC. This chain uses TRBV12-3 or TRBV12-4 with TRBJ2-1, with a weak D call TRBD2 (6 bases). The length of the CDR3 is 14 residues. Trimming pared 6 bases from V and 6 bases from J, leaving 15 bases between.

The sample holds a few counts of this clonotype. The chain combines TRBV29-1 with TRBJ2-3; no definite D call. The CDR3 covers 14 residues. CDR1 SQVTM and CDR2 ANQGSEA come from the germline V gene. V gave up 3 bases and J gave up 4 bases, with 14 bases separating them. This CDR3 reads CSVDGVPSSDTQYF. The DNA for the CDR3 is TGCAGCGTTGATGGAGTACCCTCCTCAGATACGCAGTATTTT.

The CDR3 coding sequence is TGCAGTGCTAGAGATAAGGAGGGAAACCCCTACAATGAGCAGTTCTTC. Its translation: CSARDKEGNPYNEQFF. V and J are TRBV20-1 and TRBJ2-1, with D possibly matching TRBD2 (6 bases). This CDR3 contains 16 residues. Trimming stripped 0 bases from V and 2 bases from J, with 14 bases between. Per germline, CDR1 DFQATT and CDR2 SNEGSKA (reference sequence).

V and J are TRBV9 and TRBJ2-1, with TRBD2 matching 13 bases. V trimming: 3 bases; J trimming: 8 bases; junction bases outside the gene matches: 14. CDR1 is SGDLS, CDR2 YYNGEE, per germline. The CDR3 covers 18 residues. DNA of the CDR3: TGTGCCAGCAGCGACACTAGCGGGGGGGCCTATGTGCGCGATGAGCAGTTCTTC. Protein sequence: CASSDTSGGAYVRDEQFF.

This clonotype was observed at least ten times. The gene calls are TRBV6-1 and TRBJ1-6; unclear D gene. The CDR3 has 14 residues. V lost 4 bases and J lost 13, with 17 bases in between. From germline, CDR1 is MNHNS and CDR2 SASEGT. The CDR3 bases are TGTGCCAGCAGTGCCGGGGAGGTGGGCCGCCCCCTCCACTTT. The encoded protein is CASSAGEVGRPLHF.

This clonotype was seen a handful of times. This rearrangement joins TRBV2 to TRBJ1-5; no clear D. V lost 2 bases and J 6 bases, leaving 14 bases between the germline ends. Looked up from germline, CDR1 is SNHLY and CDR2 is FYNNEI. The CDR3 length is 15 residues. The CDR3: CASSESRGFRQPQHF. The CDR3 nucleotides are TGTGCCAGCAGTGAAAGTCGGGGATTCCGTCAGCCCCAGCATTTT.

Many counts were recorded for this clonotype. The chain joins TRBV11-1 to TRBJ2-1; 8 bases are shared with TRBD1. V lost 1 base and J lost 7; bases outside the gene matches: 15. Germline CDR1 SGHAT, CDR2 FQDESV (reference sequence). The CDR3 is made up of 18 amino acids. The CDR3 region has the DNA TGTGCCAGCAGCTTAGTCTCCGAAAGAGGGACAGGACGAAATGAGCAGTTCTTC. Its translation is CASSLVSERGTGRNEQFF.

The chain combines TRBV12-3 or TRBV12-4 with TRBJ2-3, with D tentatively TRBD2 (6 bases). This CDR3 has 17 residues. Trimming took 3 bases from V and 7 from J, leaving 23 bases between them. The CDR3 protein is CASSFRVGGVALYTQYF. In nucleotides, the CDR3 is TGTGCCAGCAGTTTCCGGGTTGGAGGGGTGGCTTTGTATACGCAGTATTTT.

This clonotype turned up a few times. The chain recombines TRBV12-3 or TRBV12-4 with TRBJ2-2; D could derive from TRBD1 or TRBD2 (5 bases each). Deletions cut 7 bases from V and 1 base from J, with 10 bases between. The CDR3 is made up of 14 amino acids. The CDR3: CASNRDGNTGELFF. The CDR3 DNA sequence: TGTGCCAGCAACCGGGACGGGAACACCGGGGAGCTGTTTTTT.

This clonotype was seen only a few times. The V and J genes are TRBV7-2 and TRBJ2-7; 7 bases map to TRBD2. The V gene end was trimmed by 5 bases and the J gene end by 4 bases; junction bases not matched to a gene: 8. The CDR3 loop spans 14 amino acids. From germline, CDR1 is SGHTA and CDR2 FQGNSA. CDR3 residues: CASSKLARGYEQYF. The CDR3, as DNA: TGTGCCAGCAGCAAACTAGCGAGAGGGTACGAGCAGTACTTC.

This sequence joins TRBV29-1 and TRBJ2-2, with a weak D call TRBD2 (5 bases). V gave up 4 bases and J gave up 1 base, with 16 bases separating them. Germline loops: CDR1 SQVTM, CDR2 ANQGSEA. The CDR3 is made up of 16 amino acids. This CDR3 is CSVVGIGGKNTGELFF. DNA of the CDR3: TGCAGCGTTGTCGGGATAGGAGGCAAGAACACCGGGGAGCTGTTTTTT.

This CDR3 is CSASLRQTKPTTPYEQYF. CDR3 nucleotide sequence: TGCAGTGCTAGTTTGCGACAGACAAAACCAACTACACCCTACGAGCAGTACTTC. The V call is TRBV20-1, the J call TRBJ2-7; D may be TRBD1 (5 bases). This CDR3 has 18 amino acids. Between the trimmed V and J ends, which lost 3 bases and 2 bases, there was a span of 26 bases. Germline lookup yields CDR1 DFQATT and CDR2 SNEGSKA (reference sequence).

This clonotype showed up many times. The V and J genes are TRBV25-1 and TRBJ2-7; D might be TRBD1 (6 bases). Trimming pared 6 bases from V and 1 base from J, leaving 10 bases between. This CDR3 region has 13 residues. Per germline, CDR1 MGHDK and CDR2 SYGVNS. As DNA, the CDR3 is TGTGCCAGCAGACCGGGACATTCCTACGAGCAGTACTTC. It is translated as CASRPGHSYEQYF.

CDR3 DNA sequence: TGTGCCAGCAGTGTAATAGAGAACACCGGGGAGCTGTTTTTT. This encodes CASSVIENTGELFF. This chain connects TRBV2 to TRBJ2-2; D unclear. Germline V gives CDR1 SNHLY, CDR2 FYNNEI. Between the trimmed V and J ends, which lost 4 bases and 1 base, there was a span of 7 bases. The CDR3 is made up of 14 amino acids.

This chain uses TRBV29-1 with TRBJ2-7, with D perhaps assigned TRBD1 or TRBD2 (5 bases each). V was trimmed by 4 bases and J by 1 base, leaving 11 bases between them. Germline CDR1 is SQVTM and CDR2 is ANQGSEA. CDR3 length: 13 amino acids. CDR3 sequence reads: CSVGGRNSYEQYF. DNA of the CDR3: TGCAGCGTTGGGGGACGGAATTCCTACGAGCAGTACTTC.

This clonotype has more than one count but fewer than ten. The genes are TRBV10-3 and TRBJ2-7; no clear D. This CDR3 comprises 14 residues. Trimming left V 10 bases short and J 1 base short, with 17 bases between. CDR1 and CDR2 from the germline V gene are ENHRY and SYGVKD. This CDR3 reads CATSEADRSYEQYF. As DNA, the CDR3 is TGTGCCACCTCAGAGGCGGATCGGTCCTACGAGCAGTACTTC.

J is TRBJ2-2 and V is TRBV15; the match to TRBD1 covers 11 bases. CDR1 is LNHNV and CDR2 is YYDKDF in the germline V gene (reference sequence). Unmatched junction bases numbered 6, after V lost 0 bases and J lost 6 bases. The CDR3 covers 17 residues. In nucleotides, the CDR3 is TGTGCCACCAGCAGAGATTATGGGACAGGGGGTCCCGGGGAGCTGTTTTTT. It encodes CATSRDYGTGGPGELFF.